The T cell receptor beta chain described here comes from a study of blood T cells in healthy people across ages. Details on this clonotype: Its antigen is undetermined.

Primers used in a second PCR of roughly 7 to 12 cycles were a sample-barcoded 5' primer and a J-beta primer mix. A template-switch adaptor that had 12 random nucleotides put a tag on each cDNA molecule. TCRdb called the 5' RACE reads again in MiXCR, with one record for every CDR3 protein. Among some 780,000 distinct CDR3 sequences listed, roughly 50% were seen once. General observations from the study: Compared with aged donors, long-lived donors showed fewer expanded clones, suggesting selection.

J lost 0 bases, V lost 4 bases, and 6 bases had no gene match. Germline CDR1 is SGHRS and CDR2 is YFSETQ. The CDR3 is 16 amino acids. The chain recombines TRBV5-1 with TRBJ2-1, with 8 bases aligning to TRBD2. The TCR originated in a middle-aged man in good health. The sequenced material came from blood. CDR3 DNA: TGCGCCAGCAGCGCCGTACTAGCGGCCTCCTACAATGAGCAGTTCTTC. Its protein product is CASSAVLAASYNEQFF.